The rows below give T cell receptor beta chains drawn from one sample of a study of memory CD4+ T cells and cytomegalovirus serostatus. TCRdb's copy holds only in-frame clones and misses some; the assay was immunoSEQ multiplex PCR. The sample consists of roughly 48,000 clones, around four fifths of them appearing once. Sequenced sample: memory CD4+ T cells from blood. Source of these receptors: an adult in good health and CMV-seropositive. The CDR3 runs from the conserved cysteine through the conserved F or W. A D gene is named only where the DNA matches it firmly. The size field is filled for only some rows; it gives once, few, many or a size class.

clone_size j_call d_call v_call cdr3_aa cdr3_nt
. TRBJ2-1 . TRBV5-1 CASSAGQRSSYNEQFF TGCGCCAGCAGCGCAGGACAGCGGAGCTCCTACAATGAGCAGTTCTTC
. TRBJ2-1 TRBD2 TRBV4-2 CASSRGGENEQFF TGTGCCAGCAGCCGGGGGGGGGAAAATGAGCAGTTCTTC
. TRBJ2-1 . TRBV4-2 CASSDHHEQFF TGTGCCAGCAGCGATCACCATGAGCAGTTCTTC
once TRBJ2-3 TRBD2 TRBV30 CAWSRGGATSDTDTQYF TGTGCCTGGAGTCGGGGGGGAGCGACCTCTGACACAGATACGCAGTATTTT
. TRBJ2-5 TRBD2 TRBV7-8 CASSSGLAGRIQETQYF TGTGCCAGCAGCTCGGGCCTAGCGGGGAGGATACAAGAGACCCAGTACTTC
. TRBJ2-7 . TRBV7-5 CVRSALAVFNEQYF TGTGTCAGAAGCGCCCTAGCCGTCTTCAACGAGCAGTACTTC
. TRBJ1-5 . TRBV19 CASSIGNQPQHF TGTGCCAGTAGTATCGGTAATCAGCCCCAGCATTTT
. TRBJ2-7 TRBD2 TRBV7-2 CASSLTAGGSYEQYF TGTGCCAGCAGCCTTACGGCGGGAGGATCCTACGAGCAGTACTTC
. TRBJ2-7 . TRBV29-1 CSVFVPAVYEQYF TGCAGCGTTTTCGTGCCAGCCGTATACGAGCAGTACTTC
. TRBJ1-1 . TRBV6-5 CASSTTGVATEAFF TGTGCCAGCAGCACGACAGGAGTTGCCACTGAAGCTTTCTTT
. TRBJ2-2 TRBD1 TRBV14 CASSRDSLNTGELFF TGTGCCAGCAGTCGGGACAGTCTAAACACCGGGGAGCTGTTTTTT
. TRBJ2-5 . TRBV7-2 CASSRGGAETQYF TGTGCCAGCAGTAGAGGGGGGGCGGAGACCCAGTACTTC
. TRBJ2-1 . TRBV4-3 CASSQNHIRSSYNEQFF TGCGCCAGCAGCCAGAATCATATCCGTAGCTCCTACAATGAGCAGTTCTTC
. TRBJ1-1 . TRBV2 CASSDGENTEAFF TGTGCCAGCAGTGACGGGGAGAACACTGAAGCTTTCTTT
. TRBJ2-7 . TRBV6-6 CASSFPGTYEQYF TGTGCCAGCAGTTTTCCGGGGACCTACGAGCAGTACTTC
. TRBJ1-2 TRBD1 TRBV18 CASSHPTGDGYTF TGTGCCAGCTCACACCCCACAGGGGATGGCTACACCTTC
. TRBJ2-5 . TRBV2 CASSDFGGQETQYF TGTGCCAGCAGTGATTTCGGAGGACAAGAGACCCAGTACTTC
. TRBJ1-6 . TRBV5-5 CASRLTPSSYNSPLHF TGTGCCAGCAGGTTGACACCGAGCTCCTATAATTCACCCCTCCACTTT
. TRBJ2-1 TRBD2 TRBV11-2 CASSPSTSGYGNEQFF TGTGCCAGCAGCCCATCGACTAGCGGCTATGGGAATGAGCAGTTCTTC
. TRBJ1-2 TRBD1 TRBV5-6 CASSLNRGGGGGYTF TGTGCCAGCAGCTTGAACAGGGGCGGAGGGGGCGGCTACACCTTC
. TRBJ2-3 . TRBV15 CATSRDPGADTQYF TGTGCCACCAGCAGAGATCCAGGGGCAGATACGCAGTATTTT
. TRBJ2-2 TRBD2 TRBV7-3 CASSLGEGYTGELFF TGTGCCAGCAGCTTAGGGGAGGGGTACACCGGGGAGCTGTTTTTT
. TRBJ2-7 TRBD2 TRBV15 CATSRDRRERYF TGTGCCACCAGCAGAGATAGGCGGGAGCGGTACTTC
. TRBJ1-2 . TRBV18 CASSPGDGYTF TGTGCCAGCTCACCAGGCGATGGCTACACCTTC
. TRBJ1-3 TRBD1 TRBV7-8 CASSWGQGDSGNTIYF TGTGCCAGCAGCTGGGGACAGGGAGACTCTGGAAACACCATATATTTT
. TRBJ2-6 TRBD2 TRBV5-6 CASSLNSGSLSGANVLTF TGTGCCAGCAGCTTGAATAGCGGGAGTCTGTCTGGGGCCAACGTCCTGACTTTC
. TRBJ2-1 TRBD2 TRBV11-3 CASSARGGGRADNEQFF TGTGCCAGCAGCGCCCGCGGTGGCGGGAGGGCCGACAATGAGCAGTTCTTC
. TRBJ1-2 . TRBV5-1 CASSLTPGPRFGYTF TGCGCCAGCAGCTTGACTCCGGGACCCCGCTTTGGCTACACCTTC
. TRBJ1-6 . TRBV18 CASSSTDYNSPLHF TGTGCCAGCTCATCGACGGATTATAATTCACCCCTCCACTTT
few TRBJ2-3 . TRBV5-4 CASSLSGSTTDTQYF TGTGCCAGCAGCTTGTCCGGGAGCACCACAGATACGCAGTATTTT
. TRBJ1-5 . TRBV23-1 CASSQACNGNSHFQPQHF TGCGCCAGCAGTCAAGCCTGCAACGGAAACAGCCACTTTCAGCCCCAGCATTTT
. TRBJ2-4 . TRBV6-1 CASSARGEGKNIQYF TGTGCCAGCAGTGCCCGTGGGGAAGGAAAAAACATTCAGTACTTC
. TRBJ2-1 . TRBV25-1 CASSDQGGANNEQFF TGTGCCAGCAGTGACCAGGGGGGCGCCAACAATGAGCAGTTCTTC
. TRBJ1-3 . TRBV7-9 CASDGNSGNTIYF TGTGCCTCGGACGGAAACTCTGGAAACACCATATATTTT
few TRBJ1-4 . TRBV7-2 CASSLDLGGKLFF TGTGCCAGCAGCTTAGACTTGGGGGGAAAACTGTTTTTT
. TRBJ1-1 . TRBV6-1 CASRPAAWVEAFF TGTGCCAGCAGGCCCGCCGCGTGGGTCGAAGCTTTCTTT
. TRBJ2-1 . TRBV6-5 CASSSWAGSNNEQFF TGTGCCAGCAGTTCCTGGGCGGGGAGTAACAATGAGCAGTTCTTC
. TRBJ1-1 . TRBV7-2 CASKADQNTEAFF TGTGCCAGCAAAGCTGACCAGAACACTGAAGCTTTCTTT
few TRBJ2-1 . TRBV7-8 CASSLERALETGYNEQFF TGTGCCAGCAGCTTAGAAAGGGCCCTAGAGACGGGTTACAATGAGCAGTTCTTC
few TRBJ1-1 . TRBV5-6 CASSTNTEAFF TGTGCCAGCAGCACCAACACTGAAGCTTTCTTT
. TRBJ1-1 . TRBV5-1 CASSLRGVTEAFF TGCGCCAGCAGCTTGAGGGGGGTCACTGAAGCTTTCTTT
. TRBJ2-7 . TRBV6-6 CASSYRGYEQYF TGTGCCAGCAGTTACCGGGGCTACGAGCAGTACTTC
. TRBJ2-1 TRBD2 TRBV10-3 CAISESLGTSGSGNEQFF TGTGCCATCAGTGAGTCTTTGGGGACTAGCGGGAGCGGGAATGAGCAGTTCTTC
. TRBJ2-7 . TRBV7-8 CASSRTRDEQYF TGTGCCAGCAGCCGGACTCGGGACGAGCAGTACTTC
. TRBJ1-1 TRBD1 TRBV7-2 CASSLSSGGKAFF TGTGCCAGCAGCTTAAGTTCAGGGGGCAAAGCTTTCTTT
. TRBJ1-1 . TRBV6-5 CASKLGPDTEAFF TGTGCCAGCAAGTTGGGGCCTGACACTGAAGCTTTCTTT
. TRBJ1-2 TRBD1 TRBV5-4 CASSLDRGFDYGYTF TGTGCCAGCAGCTTGGACAGGGGATTCGACTATGGCTACACCTTC
. TRBJ1-2 . TRBV29-1 CSVEGQHYGYTF TGCAGCGTTGAAGGGCAGCACTATGGCTACACCTTC
. TRBJ1-4 TRBD1 TRBV5-5 CASSSQGATNEKLFF TGTGCCAGCAGCTCCCAGGGGGCCACTAATGAAAAACTGTTTTTT
. TRBJ2-7 TRBD2 TRBV13 CASSLAPGLAGPREQYF TGTGCCAGCAGCTTAGCCCCGGGACTAGCGGGACCCAGGGAGCAGTACTTC
. TRBJ1-2 . TRBV5-6 CASTRIAGYNYGYTF TGTGCCAGCACCCGAATCGCAGGGTATAACTATGGCTACACCTTC
. TRBJ2-1 . TRBV11-1 CASSMVNEQFF TGTGCCAGCAGTATGGTCAATGAGCAGTTCTTC